The 17 T cell receptor beta chains below all came from one sample that was sequenced in a study of blood T cell repertoires in COVID-19 (dated by TCRdb to 2020 to 2022). Libraries were built with the immunoSEQ multiplex PCR assay. In its TCRdb copy, this immuneACCESS table keeps in-frame sequences only and misses some clones. Where compared with another copy, unresolved V genes explain less than half of these, and the others have no known cause. The sample contains under 200,000 clones, over 80% of them found a single time. Approximately 12% of the sample rests with the top ten. The sample comprised PBMCs or T cells enriched from blood (not recorded which). The receptors derive from a woman aged 55-69 years who had recovered from COVID-19.

The chain is built from TRBV10-3 and TRBJ2-2, with TRBD1 identical over 10 bases. With 8 bases clipped from V and 2 bases from J, the junction kept 5 bases outside the gene matches. This CDR3 comprises 15 residues. CDR1 ENHRY and CDR2 SYGVKD come from the germline V gene. The CDR3 spells CAISGTGVNTGELFF. Written as DNA, the CDR3 is TGTGCCATCTCTGGGACAGGGGTTAACACCGGGGAGCTGTTTTTT.

This rearrangement joins TRBV11-2 to TRBJ1-2, with 7 bases matching TRBD1. The J segment lost 3 bases and the V segment lost 4 bases, leaving 11 bases of the junction unmatched. Germline-derived CDR1 and CDR2 are SGHAT and FQNNGV. CDR3 length: 16 amino acids. In nucleotides, the CDR3 is TGTGCCAGCAGCTCCACACAGGGGCGGCGGTACTATGGCTACACCTTC. It specifies CASSSTQGRRYYGYTF.

The chain is built from TRBV11-2 and TRBJ1-1; tentative D call: TRBD1 (6 bases). Germline V gene lookup returns CDR1 SGHAT and CDR2 FQNNGV. The CDR3 is 13 residues long. Trimming took 1 base from V and 5 from J, leaving 8 bases between them. The CDR3 nucleotides are TGTGCCAGCAGCTTAGGGGGGCCGACTGAAGCTTTCTTT. This gives the protein CASSLGGPTEAFF. Drawing the rest from reference TRBV11-2 and TRBJ1-1, the complete variable domain is EAGVAQSPRYKIIEKRQSVAFWCNPISGHATLYWYQQILGQGPKLLIQFQNNGVVDDSQLPKDRFSAERLKGVDSTLKIQPAKLEDSAVYLCASSLGGPTEAFFGQGTRLTVV.

The gene calls are TRBV10-3 and TRBJ1-6, with 9 bases aligning to TRBD1. V trimming: 1 base; J trimming: 9 bases; junction bases outside the gene matches: 4. The germline CDR1 and CDR2 sequences are ENHRY and SYGVKD. This CDR3 region has 15 residues. CDR3 in amino acids: CAISEYGQGTSPLHF. The CDR3 DNA reads TGTGCCATCAGTGAGTATGGACAGGGGACTTCACCCCTCCACTTT.

This clone has only one observation. V is TRBV2 and J is TRBJ1-1, with a possible D match to TRBD1 (6 bases). Trimming took off 7 bases at V and 3 bases at J, with 12 bases between the two ends. In germline, CDR1 is SNHLY, CDR2 FYNNEI. The CDR3 runs to 13 residues. CDR3 in amino acids: CASNRDIYTEAFF. The CDR3 region has the DNA TGTGCCAGCAACCGGGACATCTACACTGAAGCTTTCTTT.

The J gene is TRBJ2-7, the V gene TRBV2; 9 bases are a match to TRBD2. The germline CDR1 and CDR2 sequences are SNHLY and FYNNEI. The V gene end was trimmed by 4 bases and the J gene end by 0 bases; junction bases not matched to a gene: 4. The CDR3 has 15 amino acids. CDR3 in amino acids: CASSARGRASYEQYF. CDR3 sequence (DNA): TGTGCCAGCAGTGCGCGCGGGAGGGCCTCCTACGAGCAGTACTTC.

CDR3 protein: CASSWGQGSANYGYTF. In nucleotides, the CDR3 is TGTGCCAGCTCCTGGGGCCAGGGCTCAGCTAACTATGGCTACACCTTC. The rearrangement joins TRBV18 to TRBJ1-2; TRBD1 is a possible D gene (5 bases). With 6 bases removed from V and 0 bases from J, the gap between germline ends came to 17 bases. In germline, CDR1 is KGHSH, CDR2 LQKENI. This CDR3 spans 16 amino acids.

The V gene is TRBV7-6, the J gene TRBJ2-1; D perhaps matches TRBD1 (5 bases). The germline gives CDR1 SGHVS, CDR2 FNYEAQ. This CDR3 is 11 amino acids long. The V gene lost 6 bases and the J gene lost 9 bases, with 9 bases spanning the gap. In nucleotides, the CDR3 is TGTGCCAGCAGGTCAAGGGGTGAGCAGTTCTTC. Protein sequence: CASRSRGEQFF.

This sequence joins TRBV5-1 and TRBJ1-4, with D hard to call. Trimming cost V 4 bases and J 4 bases, with 11 bases left between them. CDR1 is SGHRS and CDR2 is YFSETQ in the germline V gene. There are 14 residues in the CDR3. The DNA for the CDR3 is TGCGCCAGCAGCCCACAGACCTATAATGAAAAACTGTTTTTT. Translated: CASSPQTYNEKLFF.

The J gene is TRBJ2-1, the V gene TRBV19; 13 nucleotides align to TRBD2. Per germline, CDR1 LNHDA and CDR2 SQIVND (reference sequence). V was clipped by 0 bases and J by 8 bases; unmatched bases: 7. This CDR3 comprises 17 residues. CDR3 in DNA: TGTGCCAGTAGTATAGACCCGACTAGCGGGAGGTGGGATGAGCAGTTCTTC. This sequence encodes CASSIDPTSGRWDEQFF.

CDR3 loop: CASSLGPDQPQHF. The CDR3 DNA reads as TGCGCCAGCAGCTTGGGCCCAGATCAGCCCCAGCATTTT. J is TRBJ1-5 and V is TRBV5-1; D is unresolved. This CDR3 is built from 13 residues. V lost 0 bases and J 5 bases, leaving 6 bases between the germline ends. From germline, CDR1 is SGHRS and CDR2 YFSETQ.

This chain connects TRBV28 to TRBJ2-1, with 10 nucleotides matching TRBD2. There are 16 residues in the CDR3. The V segment lost 8 bases and the J segment 12 bases; nucleotides outside the gene matches: 19. Germline V gene lookup returns CDR1 MDHEN and CDR2 SYDVKM. The CDR3, as DNA: TGTGCCAGCTCCGGGACGACTAGCGGGTTCCCCCTCGGGCAGTTCTTC. Protein product: CASSGTTSGFPLGQFF.

The chain has TRBV5-1 and TRBJ1-2, with D perhaps matching TRBD1 (6 bases). Germline V gives CDR1 SGHRS, CDR2 YFSETQ. The CDR3 length is 13 residues. Trimming removed 4 bases at V and 3 bases at J, with 10 bases between. CDR3: CASSVGGDYGYTF. Written as DNA, the CDR3 is TGCGCCAGCAGCGTTGGGGGCGACTATGGCTACACCTTC.

Only one count was recorded for this clone. The chain couples TRBV28 to TRBJ1-1, with unresolved D. V lost 8 bases and J lost 1, with 14 bases in between. Germline V lookup: CDR1 MDHEN, CDR2 SYDVKM. CDR3 length: 14 amino acids. The CDR3: CASVGGRPNTEAFF. CDR3 in DNA: TGTGCCAGCGTCGGTGGGCGCCCGAACACTGAAGCTTTCTTT.

The gene calls are TRBV19 and TRBJ2-7, with 10 bases identical to TRBD1. V shed 3 bases, J shed 2 bases, and the junction held 4 bases outside the gene matches. This CDR3 contains 15 residues. Germline V gene sequence: CDR1 LNHDA, CDR2 SQIVND (reference sequence). DNA for the CDR3: TGTGCCAGTAGTATCGCCGGGACAGGGGCCTACGAGCAGTACTTC. It is translated as CASSIAGTGAYEQYF.

V and J are TRBV7-8 and TRBJ2-2; 8 bases are shared with TRBD1. Germline loops: CDR1 SGHVS, CDR2 FQNEAQ. Trimming cost V 6 bases and J 4 bases; bases outside gene matches: 4. This CDR3 has 14 amino acids. The CDR3 loop is CASSRQGFTGELFF. CDR3 sequence (DNA): TGTGCCAGCAGTCGACAGGGGTTCACCGGGGAGCTGTTTTTT.

The chain has TRBV24-1 and TRBJ2-3; 7 bases match TRBD1. The CDR3 spans 13 residues. Germline CDR1 and CDR2: KGHDR and SFDVKD. J gave up 2 bases and V 10 bases, and 5 bases lay outside the gene matches. The CDR3 loop reads CATSTGDTDTQYF. For the CDR3, the DNA is TGTGCCACTTCTACAGGGGACACAGATACGCAGTATTTT.